This TCR beta chain appears in the sequencing data of a study of cytomegalovirus exposure and HLA in healthy donors. The approximately 120-subject validation cohort, separate from the roughly 700-subject first cohort, included the donors. Produced via immunoSEQ multiplex PCR; TCRdb's table is partial and in-frame only. The repertoire holds roughly 150,000 clones, with less than 90% as singletons. Comments on this clone: What it recognizes is unknown.

Broader study findings: Reports showed the classifier diagnosing cytomegalovirus status with high specificity and sensitivity. The investigators catalogued 150 to 200 TCR beta chains as cytomegalovirus-associated. Rare TCR sequences dominated, though some public TCRs recurred in many donors.

Trimming shortened V by 5 bases and J by 6 bases, and 16 bases separated the two germline ends. The CDR3 extends over 14 amino acids. CDR1 and CDR2 from the germline V gene are LNHDA and SQIVND (reference sequence). The rearrangement uses TRBV19 and TRBJ1-1; weak D call: TRBD1 (6 bases). The material sequenced was PBMCs. This sequence was found in a young man in good health and CMV-seropositive. The DNA for the CDR3 is TGTGCCAGTAGTGACACCCTGGACAGTCCTGAAGCTTTCTTT. Its translation is CASSDTLDSPEAFF.